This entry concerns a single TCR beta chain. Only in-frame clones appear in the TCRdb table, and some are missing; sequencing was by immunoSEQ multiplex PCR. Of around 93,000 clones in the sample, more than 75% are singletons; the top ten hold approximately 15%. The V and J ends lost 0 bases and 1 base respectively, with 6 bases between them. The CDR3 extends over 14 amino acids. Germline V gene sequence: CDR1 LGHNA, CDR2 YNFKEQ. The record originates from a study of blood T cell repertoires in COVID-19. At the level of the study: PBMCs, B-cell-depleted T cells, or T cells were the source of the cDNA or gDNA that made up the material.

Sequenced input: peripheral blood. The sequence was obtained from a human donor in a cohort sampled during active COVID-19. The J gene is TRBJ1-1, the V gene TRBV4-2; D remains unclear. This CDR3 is CASSQDVGNTEAFF. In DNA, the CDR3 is TGTGCCAGCAGCCAAGATGTCGGGAACACTGAAGCTTTCTTT.